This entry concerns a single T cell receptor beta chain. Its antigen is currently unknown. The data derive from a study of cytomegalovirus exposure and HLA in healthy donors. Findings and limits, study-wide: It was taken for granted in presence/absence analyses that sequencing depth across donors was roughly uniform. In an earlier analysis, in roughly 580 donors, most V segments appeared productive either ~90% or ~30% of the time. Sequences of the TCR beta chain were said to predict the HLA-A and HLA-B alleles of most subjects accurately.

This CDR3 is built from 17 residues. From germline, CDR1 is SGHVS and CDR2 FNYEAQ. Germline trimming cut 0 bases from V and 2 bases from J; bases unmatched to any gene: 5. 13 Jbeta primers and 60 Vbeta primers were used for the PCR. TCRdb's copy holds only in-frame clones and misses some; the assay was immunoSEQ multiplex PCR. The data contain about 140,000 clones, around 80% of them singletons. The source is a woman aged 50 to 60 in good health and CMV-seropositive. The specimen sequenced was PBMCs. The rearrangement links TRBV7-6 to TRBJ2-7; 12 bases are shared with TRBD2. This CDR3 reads CASSLATSGGLPYEQYF. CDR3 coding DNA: TGTGCCAGCAGCTTAGCGACTAGCGGGGGCCTACCCTACGAGCAGTACTTC.